One sample yielded the 30 T cell receptor beta chains listed below, sequenced in a study of blood T cell repertoires in COVID-19. Measured with immunoSEQ multiplex PCR; TCRdb has only the in-frame clones, and not every one. The profile shows some 150,000 clones, more than 75% of them singletons. Specimen: peripheral blood. All receptors derive from a man aged 40-55 years with acute or convalescent COVID-19.

V and J are TRBV2 and TRBJ2-3; 10 bases align to TRBD1. CDR1 SNHLY and CDR2 FYNNEI come from the germline V gene. The CDR3 contains 16 residues. V was clipped by 3 bases and J by 6 bases; unmatched bases: 9. The CDR3 sequence: CASSEGTGAQADTQYF. In nucleotides, the CDR3 is TGTGCCAGCAGTGAGGGGACAGGGGCGCAAGCGGATACGCAGTATTTT.

This clone was recorded once. CDR3 bases: TGTGCCAGCAGCCAAGCTAGGCAGGGCTGGTATGGCTACACCTTC. Its protein is CASSQARQGWYGYTF. The chain employs TRBV3-1 (or the pseudogene TRBV3-2) and TRBJ1-2, with a tentative D call TRBD1 (5 bases). This CDR3 has 15 amino acids. Trimming took off 1 base at V and 5 bases at J, with 14 bases between the two ends. Germline assignment: CDR1 LGHDT and CDR2 YNNKEL (reference sequence).

The chain couples TRBV21-1 to TRBJ1-2; the table assigns TRBD1, which was not confirmed against the DNA. TRBV21-1 is reported as a pseudogene. The CDR3 is made up of 12 amino acids. The DNA for the CDR3 is TGTGCCAGCAGCAAAGGGCCCCCTGGCTACACCTTC. Translation: CASSKGPPGYTF.

The chain recombines TRBV29-1 with TRBJ2-1; TRBD2 is a possible D gene (6 bases). The CDR3 loop spans 11 amino acids. CDR1 and CDR2 from the germline V gene are SQVTM and ANQGSEA. V was pared by 5 bases and J by 7 bases, with 9 bases between. CDR3: CSVNRGNEQFF. CDR3 DNA: TGCAGCGTTAATCGGGGGAATGAGCAGTTCTTC.

The chain employs TRBV19 and TRBJ2-2; 7 bases are shared with TRBD1. CDR1 and CDR2 (germline): LNHDA, SQIVND (reference sequence). The CDR3 spans 14 residues. Trimming at V came to 7 bases and at J to 6 bases, leaving 8 bases not matched to a gene. The CDR3 DNA is TGTGCCAGTAATACAGGGGTAATAGCCGGGGAGCTGTTTTTT. This encodes CASNTGVIAGELFF.

The rearrangement links TRBV6-5 to TRBJ1-4; no reliable D call. Germline-derived CDR1 and CDR2 are MNHEY and SVGAGI. The CDR3 length is 12 residues. With 8 bases removed from V and 12 bases from J, the gap between germline ends came to 16 bases. The CDR3 DNA sequence: TGTGCCAGCTCGAACGTGGGCCAAGAACTGTTTTTT. This gives the protein CASSNVGQELFF.

The gene calls are TRBV7-3 and TRBJ2-3; a possible D gene is TRBD1 (5 bases). Trimming removed 1 base from V and 3 bases from J, with 14 bases in between. Germline values: CDR1 SGHTA, CDR2 FQGTGA. The CDR3 consists of 16 residues. This chain's CDR3 is CASSLKAGLGTDTQYF. Written as DNA, the CDR3 is TGTGCCAGCAGCTTAAAGGCAGGGTTAGGAACAGATACGCAGTATTTT.

The chain couples TRBV7-7 to TRBJ2-2; 8 nucleotides line up with TRBD1. Germline V gene lookup returns CDR1 SSHAT and CDR2 FNYEAQ (reference sequence). This CDR3 comprises 14 residues. The chain's CDR3 is CASGRGLQAGELFF. The CDR3 bases are TGTGCTAGCGGCAGGGGGCTTCAGGCCGGGGAGCTGTTTTTT.

The chain recombines TRBV12-3 or TRBV12-4 with TRBJ2-7; 7 positions agree with TRBD2. CDR3 size: 12 residues. With V trimmed by 4 bases and J by 5 bases, 2 bases remained unmatched. The CDR3 region is CASSWGGNEQYF. The CDR3 nucleotides are TGTGCCAGCAGTTGGGGGGGGAACGAGCAGTACTTC.

V and J are TRBV11-2 and TRBJ1-3, with 7 positions matching TRBD1. The CDR3 extends over 15 amino acids. Germline values: CDR1 SGHAT, CDR2 FQNNGV. Germline trimming cut 1 base from V and 5 bases from J; bases unmatched to any gene: 5. In nucleotides, the CDR3 is TGTGCCAGCAGCTTAGGAGTGACAGGGAGAAACACCATATATTTT. Translated, it gives CASSLGVTGRNTIYF.

The rearrangement links TRBV5-6 to TRBJ2-7; D gene uncertain. The CDR3 has 14 amino acids. Germline V CDR1 and CDR2: SGHDT, YYEEEE. V gave up 2 bases and J gave up 6 bases, with 15 bases separating them. The CDR3 here is CASSFSPRVSEQYF. CDR3 bases: TGTGCCAGCAGCTTTTCGCCCCGGGTGTCCGAGCAGTACTTC.

The V gene is TRBV29-1, the J gene TRBJ2-1; maybe TRBD2 (5 bases). V dropped 7 bases and J dropped 7 bases, with 8 bases sitting between them. The CDR3 runs to 10 residues. Per the germline V gene, CDR1 is SQVTM and CDR2 is ANQGSEA. CDR3 coding DNA: TGCAGCGCTAGAGGGAATGAGCAGTTCTTC. Translated, it gives CSARGNEQFF.

This chain uses TRBV5-4 with TRBJ1-1; the D is unclear. CDR1 is SGHNT, CDR2 YYREEE, per germline (reference sequence). V lost 0 bases to trimming and J lost 12 bases, with 15 bases between them. This CDR3 contains 13 residues. CDR3 loop: CASSLVGGRSTFF. The CDR3 coding sequence is TGTGCCAGCAGCTTGGTTGGCGGGAGGTCAACTTTCTTT.

J is TRBJ1-5 and V is TRBV19; D call uncertain. CDR3 length equals 15 residues. V was trimmed by 4 bases and J by 0 bases, leaving 10 bases between them. Germline V CDR1 and CDR2: LNHDA, SQIVND (reference sequence). CDR3 in DNA: TGTGCCAGTAGTAGCTCACTCCATAGCAATCAGCCCCAGCATTTT. This codes for CASSSSLHSNQPQHF.

The rearrangement links TRBV10-3 to TRBJ2-7; 7 bases line up with TRBD2. The CDR3 contains 15 residues. V lost 4 bases and J lost 6; bases outside the gene matches: 12. The germline gives CDR1 ENHRY, CDR2 SYGVKD. CDR3: CAISGVKGLTREQYF. Here the CDR3 DNA reads TGTGCCATCAGTGGGGTAAAGGGACTAACCCGCGAGCAGTACTTC.

V is TRBV9 and J is TRBJ1-1; 7 bases align to TRBD1. Germline trimming cut 3 bases from V and 1 base from J; bases unmatched to any gene: 6. The germline CDR1 and CDR2 sequences are SGDLS and YYNGEE. The CDR3 covers 15 residues. This CDR3 reads CASSGQGEPNTEAFF. The DNA of the CDR3 is TGTGCCAGCAGCGGACAGGGCGAACCGAACACTGAAGCTTTCTTT. Using reference TRBV9 and TRBJ1-1 for the parts outside the CDR3, the full variable domain is DSGVTQTPKHLITATGQRVTLRCSPRSGDLSVYWYQQSLDQGLQFLIQYYNGEERAKGNILERFSAQQFPDLHSELNLSSLELGDSALYFCASSGQGEPNTEAFFGQGTRLTVV.

V usage is TRBV29-1 and J usage is TRBJ1-1; TRBD1 agrees at 7 bases. The CDR3 has 12 residues. The V gene's germline CDR1 is SQVTM and CDR2 ANQGSEA. V lost 5 bases to trimming and J lost 1 base; unmatched junction nucleotides: 1. The CDR3: CSVSGGNTEAFF. The CDR3 region has the DNA TGCAGCGTTTCAGGGGGGAACACTGAAGCTTTCTTT.

V and J are TRBV10-3 and TRBJ2-1; perhaps TRBD1 as D (6 bases). V dropped 7 bases and J dropped 1 base, with 11 bases sitting between them. Germline V CDR1 and CDR2: ENHRY, SYGVKD. This CDR3 comprises 14 residues. CDR3 protein: CAIKGEQSYNEQFF. The CDR3 nucleotides are TGTGCCATCAAGGGGGAACAGTCCTACAATGAGCAGTTCTTC.

V is TRBV6-2 or TRBV6-3 and J is TRBJ2-5; 7 nucleotides align to TRBD1. The CDR3 has 14 amino acids. V lost 5 bases, J lost 5 bases, and 8 bases stayed unmatched. Germline values: CDR1 MNHEY, CDR2 SVGEGT. CDR3 residues: CASSRDRAFETQYF. CDR3 in DNA: TGTGCCAGCAGTCGTGACAGGGCGTTTGAGACCCAGTACTTC.

CDR3 sequence reads: CASSSSRQGGETQYF. The CDR3 nucleotides are TGTGCCAGCAGCTCCTCACGACAGGGGGGAGAGACCCAGTACTTC. The chain has TRBV13 and TRBJ2-5, with 9 bases identical to TRBD1. The V gene end was trimmed by 4 bases and the J gene end by 4 bases; junction bases not matched to a gene: 7. Germline CDR1 and CDR2: PRHDT and FYEKMQ (reference sequence). CDR3 length: 15 amino acids.

The chain uses TRBV15 and TRBJ1-2; 9 bases agree with TRBD1. The CDR3 contains 16 residues. CDR1 is LNHNV and CDR2 is YYDKDF in the germline V gene (reference sequence). Trimming cost V 2 bases and J 6 bases; bases outside gene matches: 10. The CDR3 DNA reads TGTGCCACCAGCAGACTTGGGACAGGGCGATTCGATGGCTACACCTTC. It translates to CATSRLGTGRFDGYTF.

This clone was found a few times. V usage is TRBV5-5 and J usage is TRBJ1-6; TRBD1 matches at 7 bases. CDR1 is SGHKS and CDR2 is YYEKEE in the germline V gene (reference sequence). The CDR3 has 14 residues. J gave up 11 bases and V 0 bases, and 5 bases lay outside the gene matches. The CDR3 sequence is CASSLGTGIAPLHF. The DNA of the CDR3 is TGTGCCAGCAGCTTGGGGACAGGTATCGCACCCCTCCACTTT. The variable domain in full, completed from reference TRBV5-5 and TRBJ1-6, reads DAGVTQSPTHLIKTRGQQVTLRCSPISGHKSVSWYQQVLGQGPQFIFQYYEKEERGRGNFPDRFSARQFPNYSSELNVNALLLGDSALYLCASSLGTGIAPLHFGNGTRLTVT.

This chain connects TRBV6-6 to TRBJ1-6; 8 nucleotides align to TRBD1. V trimming: 5 bases; J trimming: 7 bases; junction bases outside the gene matches: 7. The CDR3 is 15 residues long. CDR1 is MNHNY and CDR2 is SVGAGI in the germline V gene (reference sequence). The CDR3 is CASSTHWTGNSPLHF. The CDR3 coding sequence is TGTGCCAGCAGTACCCACTGGACAGGGAATTCACCCCTCCACTTT.

This sequence joins TRBV5-1 and TRBJ2-7; 7 bases fit TRBD1. V lost 1 base, J lost 7 bases, and 2 bases stayed unmatched. This CDR3 is 12 amino acids long. CDR1 and CDR2 from the germline V gene are SGHRS and YFSETQ. The CDR3 loop is CASSLTGEEQYF. The CDR3 nucleotides read TGCGCCAGCAGCTTGACAGGGGAAGAGCAGTACTTC.

The chain couples TRBV13 to TRBJ2-3; the D gene is possibly TRBD1 (7 bases). V lost 5 bases and J lost 3, with 36 bases in between. This CDR3 contains 22 residues. Germline values: CDR1 PRHDT, CDR2 FYEKMQ (reference sequence). The CDR3 DNA sequence: TGTGCCAGCAGCGGTACCAGGGGGTCCACGGGACTCCTCCCCACTGAGACAGATACGCAGTATTTT. Translated: CASSGTRGSTGLLPTETDTQYF. The variable domain in full, with the rest retrieved from reference TRBV13 and TRBJ2-3, is AAGVIQSPRHLIKEKRETATLKCYPIPRHDTVYWYQQGPGQDPQFLISFYEKMQSDKGSIPDRFSAQQFSDYHSELNMSSLELGDSALYFCASSGTRGSTGLLPTETDTQYFGPGTRLTVL.

The genes are TRBV6-5 and TRBJ1-4, with 8 bases lining up with TRBD1. The CDR3 totals 15 residues. Per germline, CDR1 MNHEY and CDR2 SVGAGI. The V and J ends lost 2 bases and 8 bases, in that order; junction bases with no gene match: 7. DNA for the CDR3: TGTGCCAGCAGTTACGGTACAGGGGGACGAGAAAAACTGTTTTTT. It specifies CASSYGTGGREKLFF.

Here the CDR3 reads CASTLGGQFSYNEQFF. In nucleotides, the CDR3 is TGTGCCAGCACCCTAGGGGGACAGTTCTCCTACAATGAGCAGTTCTTC. This chain uses TRBV28 with TRBJ2-1; 7 positions agree with TRBD1. CDR1 MDHEN and CDR2 SYDVKM come from the germline V gene. Unmatched junction bases numbered 9, after V lost 7 bases and J lost 0 bases. CDR3 length equals 16 residues. Looking up the rest from reference TRBV28 and TRBJ2-1 gives the full variable domain: DVKVTQSSRYLVKRTGEKVFLECVQDMDHENMFWYRQDPGLGLRLIYFSYDVKMKEKGDIPEGYSVSREKKERFSLILESASTNQTSMYLCASTLGGQFSYNEQFFGPGTRLTVL.

This chain uses TRBV6-5 with TRBJ2-7; 7 nucleotides line up with TRBD1. The CDR3 length is 16 residues. The junction had 11 bases not matched to a gene; V was cut back by 2 bases and J by 4 bases. In germline, CDR1 is MNHEY, CDR2 SVGAGI. CDR3 in amino acids: CASSYRPRQGQYEQYF. In DNA form, the CDR3 reads TGTGCCAGCAGTTACCGACCACGACAGGGTCAATACGAGCAGTACTTC.

The table lists this clone with a count of one. The chain employs TRBV5-1 and TRBJ1-4, with 9 bases lining up with TRBD1. Germline values: CDR1 SGHRS, CDR2 YFSETQ. V was clipped by 3 bases and J by 8 bases; unmatched bases: 8. There are 15 residues in the CDR3. The CDR3, as DNA: TGCGCCAGCAGCTACTCCGGGACAGGGCCCGAAAAACTGTTTTTT. This sequence encodes CASSYSGTGPEKLFF.

This clone came up a few times. The chain uses TRBV29-1 and TRBJ2-7; 8 bases map to TRBD2. Unmatched junction bases numbered 5, after V lost 6 bases and J lost 4 bases. The CDR3 is 12 residues long. The germline V gene encodes CDR1 SQVTM and CDR2 ANQGSEA. The CDR3, as DNA: TGCAGCGTCCGGTCGGGGGGGTACGAGCAGTACTTC. As protein: CSVRSGGYEQYF.